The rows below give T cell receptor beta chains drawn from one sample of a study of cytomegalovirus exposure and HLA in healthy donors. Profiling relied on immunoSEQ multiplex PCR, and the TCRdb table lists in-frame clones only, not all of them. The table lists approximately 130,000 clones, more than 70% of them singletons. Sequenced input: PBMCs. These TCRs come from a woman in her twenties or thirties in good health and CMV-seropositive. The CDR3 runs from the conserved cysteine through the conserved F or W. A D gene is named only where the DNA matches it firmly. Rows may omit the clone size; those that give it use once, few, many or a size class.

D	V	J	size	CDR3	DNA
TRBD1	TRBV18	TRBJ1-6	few	CASSPWTGGINSPLHF	TGTGCCAGCTCACCGTGGACAGGGGGCATCAATTCACCCCTCCACTTT
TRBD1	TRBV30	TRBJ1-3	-	CAWSPGGSGNTIYF	TGTGCCTGGAGTCCAGGGGGCAGCGGAAACACCATATATTTT
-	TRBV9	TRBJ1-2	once	CASSVGVGGGYTF	TGTGCCAGCAGCGTAGGGGTGGGGGGGGGCTACACCTTC
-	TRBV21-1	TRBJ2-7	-	CASGLSSYEQYF	TGTGCCAGCGGGCTTTCCTCCTACGAGCAGTACTTC
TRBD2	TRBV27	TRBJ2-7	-	CASSLSKVADAGRVYEQYF	TGTGCCAGCAGTTTATCGAAGGTGGCTGATGCCGGGAGGGTCTACGAGCAGTACTTC
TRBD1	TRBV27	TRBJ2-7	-	CASTPFGTASHEQYF	TGTGCCAGCACACCTTTCGGGACAGCTTCCCACGAGCAGTACTTC
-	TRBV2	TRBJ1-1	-	CASSYTGMNTEAFF	TGTGCCAGCAGTTATACAGGGATGAACACTGAAGCTTTCTTT
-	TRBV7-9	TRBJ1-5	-	CASSSQGLDQPQHF	TGTGCCAGCAGTTCGCAGGGGCTTGACCAGCCCCAGCATTTT
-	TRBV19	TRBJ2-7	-	CASSSSGLYYEQYF	TGTGCCAGTAGTTCCTCCGGACTTTACTACGAGCAGTACTTC
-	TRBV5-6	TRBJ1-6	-	CASSWGDGTSPLHF	TGTGCCAGCAGCTGGGGGGACGGGACGAGTCCCCTCCACTTT
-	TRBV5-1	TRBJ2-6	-	CASSLDRSSGANVLTF	TGCGCCAGCAGCTTGGACAGGAGCTCTGGGGCCAACGTCCTGACTTTC
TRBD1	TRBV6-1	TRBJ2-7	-	CASSERDRHYEQYF	TGTGCCAGCAGTGAACGGGACAGACACTACGAGCAGTACTTC
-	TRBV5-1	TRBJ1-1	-	CASSSTGNTEAFF	TGCGCCAGCAGCTCGACAGGGAACACTGAAGCTTTCTTT
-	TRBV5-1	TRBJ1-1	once	CASSIWDSSTEAFF	TGCGCCAGCAGCATTTGGGACTCTAGCACTGAAGCTTTCTTT
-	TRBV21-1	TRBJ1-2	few	CASSPDIYGYTF	TGTGCCAGCAGCCCCGACATCTATGGCTACACCTTC
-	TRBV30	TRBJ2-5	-	CAASRGLYQETQYF	TGTGCCGCCTCAAGGGGCTTGTACCAAGAGACCCAGTACTTC
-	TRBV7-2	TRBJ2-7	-	CASSWRDRLTSEQYF	TGTGCCAGCAGCTGGAGGGACAGATTAACGTCCGAGCAGTACTTC
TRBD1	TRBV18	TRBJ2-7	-	CASSRAIWTGGSEQYF	TGTGCCAGCTCACGCGCCATATGGACAGGGGGGAGCGAGCAGTACTTC
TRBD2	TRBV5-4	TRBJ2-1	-	CASQPLAGGNNEQFF	TGTGCCAGTCAACCACTAGCGGGGGGGAACAATGAGCAGTTCTTC
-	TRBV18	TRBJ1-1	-	CASSPPGGAREAFF	TGTGCCAGCTCACCGCCGGGGGGGGCGCGAGAAGCTTTCTTT
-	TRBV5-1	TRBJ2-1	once	CASSLGGQPYNEQFF	TGCGCCAGCAGCTTGGGAGGACAGCCGTACAATGAGCAGTTCTTC
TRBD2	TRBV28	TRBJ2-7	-	CASSLGGVEYEQYF	TGTGCCAGCAGTTTGGGGGGGGTGGAGTACGAGCAGTACTTC